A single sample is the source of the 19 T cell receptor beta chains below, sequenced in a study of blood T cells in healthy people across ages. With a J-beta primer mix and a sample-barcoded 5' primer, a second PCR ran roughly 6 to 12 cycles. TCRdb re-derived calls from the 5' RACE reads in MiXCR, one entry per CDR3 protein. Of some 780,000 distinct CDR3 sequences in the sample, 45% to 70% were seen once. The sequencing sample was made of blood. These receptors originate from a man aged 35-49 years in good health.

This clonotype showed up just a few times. Here the CDR3 DNA reads TGTGCCAGTGGGAGGGGGTTTGGAGAGACCCAGTACTTC. It translates to CASGRGFGETQYF. The chain has TRBV27 and TRBJ2-5; a weak D match, TRBD2 (7 bases). This CDR3 has 13 residues. V was pared by 9 bases and J by 4 bases, with 15 bases between. Germline V gene data show CDR1 as MNHEY and CDR2 as SMNVEV (reference sequence).

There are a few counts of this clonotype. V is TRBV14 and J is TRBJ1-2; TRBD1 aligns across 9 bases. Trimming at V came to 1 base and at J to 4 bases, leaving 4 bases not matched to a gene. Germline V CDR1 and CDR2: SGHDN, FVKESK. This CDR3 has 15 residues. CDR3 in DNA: TGTGCCAGCAGCCAAGGTGTGGGACAGGGCTATGGCTACACCTTC. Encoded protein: CASSQGVGQGYGYTF.

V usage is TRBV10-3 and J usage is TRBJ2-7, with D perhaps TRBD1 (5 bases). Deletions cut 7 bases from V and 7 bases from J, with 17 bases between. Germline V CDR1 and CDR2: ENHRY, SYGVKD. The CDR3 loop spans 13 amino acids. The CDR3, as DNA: TGTGCCATCACGAGACAGTCCTCTCGGGAGCAGTACTTC. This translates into CAITRQSSREQYF.

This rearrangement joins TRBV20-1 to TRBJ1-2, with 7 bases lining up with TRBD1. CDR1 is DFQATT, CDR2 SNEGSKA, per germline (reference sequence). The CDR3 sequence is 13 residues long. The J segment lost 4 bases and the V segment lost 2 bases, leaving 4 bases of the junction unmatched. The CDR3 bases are TGCAGTGCTAGACTGACAGGGAGCTATGGCTACACCTTC. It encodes CSARLTGSYGYTF.

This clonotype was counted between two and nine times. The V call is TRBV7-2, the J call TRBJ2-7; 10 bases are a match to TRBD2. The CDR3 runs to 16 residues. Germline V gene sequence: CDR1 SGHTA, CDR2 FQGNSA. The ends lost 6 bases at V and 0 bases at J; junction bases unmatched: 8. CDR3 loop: CASRPSGSYSSYEQYF. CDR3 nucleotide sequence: TGTGCCAGCAGACCTAGCGGGAGTTATAGCTCCTACGAGCAGTACTTC. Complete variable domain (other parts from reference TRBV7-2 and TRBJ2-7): GAGVSQSPSNKVTEKGKDVELRCDPISGHTALYWYRQSLGQGLEFLIYFQGNSAPDKSGLPSDRFSAERTGGSVSTLTIQRTQQEDSAVYLCASRPSGSYSSYEQYFGPGTRLTVT.

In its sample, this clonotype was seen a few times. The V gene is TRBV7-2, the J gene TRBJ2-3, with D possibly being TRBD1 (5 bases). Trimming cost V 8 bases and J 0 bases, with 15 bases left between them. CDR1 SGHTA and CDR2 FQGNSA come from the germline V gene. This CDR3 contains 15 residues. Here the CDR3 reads CASGRGPQSTDTQYF. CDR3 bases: TGTGCCAGCGGAAGGGGTCCGCAGAGCACAGATACGCAGTATTTT.

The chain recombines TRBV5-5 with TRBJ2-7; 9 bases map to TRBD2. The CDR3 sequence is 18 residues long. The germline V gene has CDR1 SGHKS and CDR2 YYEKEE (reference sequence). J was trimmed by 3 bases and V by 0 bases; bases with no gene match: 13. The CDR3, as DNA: TGTGCCAGCAGCTTGGCCAGCGGCGGACTAGCGACCTTCTACGAGCAGTACTTC. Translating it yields CASSLASGGLATFYEQYF.

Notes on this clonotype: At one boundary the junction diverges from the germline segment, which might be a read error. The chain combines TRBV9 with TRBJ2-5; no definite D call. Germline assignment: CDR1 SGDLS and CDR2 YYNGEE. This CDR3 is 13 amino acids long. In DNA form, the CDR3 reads TGTGCCAGCAGCGTAGACCTGATGGAGACCCTGTACTTC. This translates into CASSVDLMETLYF.

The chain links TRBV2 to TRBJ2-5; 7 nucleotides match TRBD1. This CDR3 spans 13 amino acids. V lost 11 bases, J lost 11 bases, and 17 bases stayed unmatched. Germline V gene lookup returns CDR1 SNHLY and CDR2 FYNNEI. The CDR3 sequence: CALQFGDSNEQYF. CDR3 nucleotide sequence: TGTGCCCTCCAATTCGGGGACAGCAATGAGCAGTACTTC.

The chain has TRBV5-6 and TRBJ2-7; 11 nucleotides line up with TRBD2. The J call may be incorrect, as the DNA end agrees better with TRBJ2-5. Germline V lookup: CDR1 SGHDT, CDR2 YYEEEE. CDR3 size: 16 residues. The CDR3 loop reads CASSWWTSGLQETQYF. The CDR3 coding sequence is TGTGCCAGCAGCTGGTGGACTAGCGGGCTACAAGAGACCCAGTACTTC.

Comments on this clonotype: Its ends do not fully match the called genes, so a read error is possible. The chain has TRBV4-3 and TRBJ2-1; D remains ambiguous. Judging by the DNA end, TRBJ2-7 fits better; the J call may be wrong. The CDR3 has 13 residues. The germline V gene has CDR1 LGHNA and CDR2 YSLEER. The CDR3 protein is CASIQDITSEQYF. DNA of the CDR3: TGCGCCAGCATCCAAGATATCACCTCAGAGCAGTACTTC.

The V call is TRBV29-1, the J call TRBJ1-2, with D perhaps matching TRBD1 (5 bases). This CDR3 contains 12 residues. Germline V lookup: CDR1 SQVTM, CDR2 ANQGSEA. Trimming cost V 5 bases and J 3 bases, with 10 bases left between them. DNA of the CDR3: TGCAGCGTTTGGGACGGATACTATGGCTACACCTTC. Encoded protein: CSVWDGYYGYTF.

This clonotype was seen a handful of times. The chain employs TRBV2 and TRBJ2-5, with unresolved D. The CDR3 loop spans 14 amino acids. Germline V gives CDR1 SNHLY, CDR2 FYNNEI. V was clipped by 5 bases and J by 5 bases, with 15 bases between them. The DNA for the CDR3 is TGTGCCAGCAGTTTGGGAACAGATGGGGAGACCCAGTACTTC. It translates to CASSLGTDGETQYF.

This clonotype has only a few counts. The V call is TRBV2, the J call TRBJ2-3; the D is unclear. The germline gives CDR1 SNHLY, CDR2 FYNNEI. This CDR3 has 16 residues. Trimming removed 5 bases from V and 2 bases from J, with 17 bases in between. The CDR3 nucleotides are TGTGCCAGCAGTACCGAGCCCCCCCAAAACACAGATACGCAGTATTTT. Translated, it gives CASSTEPPQNTDTQYF.

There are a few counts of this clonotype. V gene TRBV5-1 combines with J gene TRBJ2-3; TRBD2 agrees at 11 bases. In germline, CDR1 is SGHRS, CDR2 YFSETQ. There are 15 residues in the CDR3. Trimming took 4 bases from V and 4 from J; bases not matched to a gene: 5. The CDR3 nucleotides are TGCGCCAGCAGCCTTAGCGGGGGGGCCCCAGATACGCAGTATTTT. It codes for CASSLSGGAPDTQYF.

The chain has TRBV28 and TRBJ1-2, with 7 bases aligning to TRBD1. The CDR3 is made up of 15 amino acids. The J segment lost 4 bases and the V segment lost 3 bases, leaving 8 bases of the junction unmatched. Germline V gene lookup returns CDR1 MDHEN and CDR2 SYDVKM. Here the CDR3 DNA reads TGTGCCAGCAGTTTGGCAGGGGGGGTCCTCTATGGCTACACCTTC. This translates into CASSLAGGVLYGYTF.

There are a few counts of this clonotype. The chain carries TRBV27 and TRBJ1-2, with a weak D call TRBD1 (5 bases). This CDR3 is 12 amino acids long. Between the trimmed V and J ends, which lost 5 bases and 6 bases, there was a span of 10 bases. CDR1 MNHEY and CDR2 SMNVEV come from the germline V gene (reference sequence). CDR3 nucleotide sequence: TGTGCCAGCAGTGGGACCCCTGATGGCTACACCTTC. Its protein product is CASSGTPDGYTF.

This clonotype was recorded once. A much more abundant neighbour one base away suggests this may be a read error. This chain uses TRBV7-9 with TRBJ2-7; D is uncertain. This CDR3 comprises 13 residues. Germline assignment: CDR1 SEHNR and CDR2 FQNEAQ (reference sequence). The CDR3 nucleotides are TGTGCCAACAGCTTATCGACGGGTTACGAGCAGTACTTC. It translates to CANSLSTGYEQYF.

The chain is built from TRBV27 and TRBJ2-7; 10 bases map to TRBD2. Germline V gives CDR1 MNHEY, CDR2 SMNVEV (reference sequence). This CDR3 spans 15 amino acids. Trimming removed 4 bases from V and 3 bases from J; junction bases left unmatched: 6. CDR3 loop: CASSSKGLAIYEQYF. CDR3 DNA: TGTGCCAGCAGTTCAAAGGGACTAGCGATCTACGAGCAGTACTTC.